These 20 T cell receptor beta chains were all obtained from the same sample, sequenced in a study of cytomegalovirus exposure and HLA in healthy donors. Sequencing was performed with immunoSEQ multiplex PCR; in TCRdb, only in-frame clones are kept and a portion is missing. Among 110,000 to 150,000 clones, less than 90% were seen once, and the ten largest hold nearly 3%. The specimen sequenced was PBMCs. These receptors came from a man younger than 35 in good health and CMV-seronegative.

The J gene is TRBJ1-2, the V gene TRBV28; no clear D gene. The germline V gene has CDR1 MDHEN and CDR2 SYDVKM. V shed 2 bases and J shed 2 bases, with 3 bases lying between them. The CDR3 runs to 12 residues. CDR3 protein: CASSLLNYGYTF. Here the CDR3 DNA reads TGTGCCAGCAGTTTACTAAACTATGGCTACACCTTC.

The CDR3 nucleotides are TGTGCCAGCAGTTCCGTGATAGGGGGATACAATGAGCAGTTCTTC. It translates to CASSSVIGGYNEQFF. This chain connects TRBV27 to TRBJ2-1; possible D gene TRBD1, 6 bases. This CDR3 is 15 amino acids long. V dropped 4 bases and J dropped 4 bases, with 14 bases sitting between them. The germline gives CDR1 MNHEY, CDR2 SMNVEV (reference sequence).

V is TRBV11-2 and J is TRBJ2-1; D ambiguous. The CDR3 is 15 residues long. Germline lookup yields CDR1 SGHAT and CDR2 FQNNGV. The V and J ends lost 2 bases and 5 bases respectively, with 13 bases between them. The CDR3, as DNA: TGTGCCAGCAGCTTATCAGGTCGTAGGAACAATGAGCAGTTCTTC. Translated: CASSLSGRRNNEQFF.

This clone was seen only once. The rearrangement joins TRBV18 to TRBJ1-1, with D maybe TRBD1 (5 bases). The CDR3 is made up of 16 amino acids. CDR1 and CDR2 (germline): KGHSH, LQKENI. Trimming removed 8 bases at V and 0 bases at J, with 19 bases between. DNA for the CDR3: TGTGCCAGCACGGTCGGGGGTGGAAACATGAACACTGAAGCTTTCTTT. This sequence encodes CASTVGGGNMNTEAFF.

The chain is built from TRBV7-9 and TRBJ2-7, with unresolved D. The CDR3 runs to 12 residues. CDR1 and CDR2 from the germline V gene are SEHNR and FQNEAQ (reference sequence). Trimming took 3 bases from V and 4 from J, leaving 7 bases between them. CDR3 amino acids: CASSFTRYEQYF. CDR3 bases: TGTGCCAGCAGCTTTACACGATACGAGCAGTACTTC.

The chain carries TRBV5-4 and TRBJ2-7; possibly TRBD2 for D (6 bases). V lost 4 bases and J lost 2, with 13 bases in between. There are 14 residues in the CDR3. The V gene's germline CDR1 is SGHNT and CDR2 YYREEE (reference sequence). The CDR3 coding sequence is TGTGCCAGCAGCGAGTCGGGGGTTCCCTACGAGCAGTACTTC. Protein: CASSESGVPYEQYF. The full variable domain, completed using reference TRBV5-4 and TRBJ2-7, is ETGVTQSPTHLIKTRGQQVTLRCSSQSGHNTVSWYQQALGQGPQFIFQYYREEENGRGNFPPRFSGLQFPNYSSELNVNALELDDSALYLCASSESGVPYEQYFGPGTRLTVT.

The chain has TRBV7-9 and TRBJ2-1; D may be TRBD1 (5 bases). V lost 5 bases and J lost 3, with 17 bases in between. This CDR3 is 16 amino acids long. Looked up from germline, CDR1 is SEHNR and CDR2 is FQNEAQ (reference sequence). The CDR3 region is CASSPEGAGIYNEQFF. Written as DNA, the CDR3 is TGTGCCAGCAGCCCCGAAGGGGCAGGGATCTACAATGAGCAGTTCTTC.

The CDR3 loop reads CASSLDDARGSNEKLFF. DNA of the CDR3: TGTGCCAGCAGCTTAGACGACGCAAGGGGTTCTAATGAAAAACTGTTTTTT. This chain joins TRBV2 and TRBJ1-4, with D possibly TRBD1 on 5 matching bases. The CDR3 has 17 residues. Trimming cost V 6 bases and J 3 bases, with 20 bases left between them. Germline V gene sequence: CDR1 SNHLY, CDR2 FYNNEI.

The V call is TRBV5-1, the J call TRBJ2-7; the D gene is possibly TRBD1 (6 bases). Trimming removed 10 bases from V and 6 bases from J, with 29 bases in between. Germline values: CDR1 SGHRS, CDR2 YFSETQ. This CDR3 is built from 16 residues. CDR3 amino acids: CAATASKPIMTGEQYF. The CDR3 DNA is TGCGCCGCTACAGCCAGCAAACCCATCATGACAGGCGAGCAGTACTTC.

The chain couples TRBV2 to TRBJ1-6; D might be TRBD1 (5 bases). Deletions cut 5 bases from V and 10 bases from J, with 18 bases between. CDR3 size: 15 residues. From germline, CDR1 is SNHLY and CDR2 FYNNEI. CDR3 in amino acids: CASSPVQGADSPLHF. DNA for the CDR3: TGTGCCAGCAGTCCAGTCCAAGGGGCAGACTCACCCCTCCACTTT.

The V call is TRBV19, the J call TRBJ2-3, with 10 positions matching TRBD1. Germline V gives CDR1 LNHDA, CDR2 SQIVND (reference sequence). J was trimmed by 0 bases and V by 6 bases; bases with no gene match: 6. The CDR3 has 16 residues. The CDR3 sequence: CASRDRGSSSTDTQYF. The CDR3 DNA reads TGTGCCAGTAGGGACAGGGGGTCGTCTAGCACAGATACGCAGTATTTT. Based on the CDR3 plus reference TRBV19 and TRBJ2-3, the full variable domain is DGGITQSPKYLFRKEGQNVTLSCEQNLNHDAMYWYRQDPGQGLRLIYYSQIVNDFQKGDIAEGYSVSREKKESFPLTVTSAQKNPTAFYLCASRDRGSSSTDTQYFGPGTRLTVL.

The chain links TRBV9 to TRBJ2-5; 10 bases are a match to TRBD1. CDR1 is SGDLS and CDR2 is YYNGEE in the germline V gene. CDR3 length equals 15 residues. Losses at the gene ends were 4 bases for V and 5 bases for J; bases not matched to a gene: 8. The CDR3 DNA sequence: TGTGCCAGCAGCCTCGACAGGGGGCAACGTGAGACCCAGTACTTC. This gives the protein CASSLDRGQRETQYF.

The chain links TRBV6-1 to TRBJ1-5; D perhaps matches TRBD1 (5 bases). This CDR3 is built from 15 residues. CDR1 MNHNS and CDR2 SASEGT come from the germline V gene. V was clipped by 2 bases and J by 8 bases, with 16 bases between them. The CDR3 DNA is TGTGCCAGCAGTGAATGGGGGACTACAAGCGAGCCCCAGCATTTT. Translated, it gives CASSEWGTTSEPQHF.

CDR3 protein: CASSFVPDRGPYEQYF. The CDR3 coding sequence is TGTGCCAGCAGTTTTGTCCCGGACAGGGGCCCCTACGAGCAGTACTTC. This rearrangement joins TRBV27 to TRBJ2-7; TRBD1 matches at 9 bases. Unmatched junction bases numbered 8, after V lost 3 bases and J lost 2 bases. Germline CDR1 MNHEY, CDR2 SMNVEV (reference sequence). The CDR3 loop spans 16 amino acids.

V usage is TRBV7-9 and J usage is TRBJ2-2; TRBD1 aligns across 7 bases. V was clipped by 5 bases and J by 2 bases; unmatched bases: 8. There are 16 residues in the CDR3. Per the germline V gene, CDR1 is SEHNR and CDR2 is FQNEAQ (reference sequence). The CDR3 loop is CASSTSRTGNTGELFF. Here the CDR3 DNA reads TGTGCCAGCAGCACTTCTCGGACAGGCAACACCGGGGAGCTGTTTTTT.

The rearrangement joins TRBV5-5 to TRBJ1-2; D perhaps matches TRBD1 (6 bases). The CDR3 is 15 amino acids. Germline lookup yields CDR1 SGHKS and CDR2 YYEKEE (reference sequence). V was pared by 4 bases and J by 3 bases, with 16 bases between. CDR3 nucleotide sequence: TGTGCCAGCAGCCCCCCTGGGGGGGCGCACTATGGCTACACCTTC. It encodes CASSPPGGAHYGYTF.

J is TRBJ1-6 and V is TRBV27; D possibly corresponds to TRBD1 (6 bases). The V end was cut by 6 bases, the J end by 4 bases, with 16 bases between. CDR3 length: 16 residues. CDR1 is MNHEY and CDR2 is SMNVEV in the germline V gene (reference sequence). Here the CDR3 reads CASSPRQGRYNSPLHF. CDR3 nucleotides: TGTGCCAGCAGCCCCCGGCAGGGGCGGTATAATTCACCCCTCCACTTT.

The gene calls are TRBV28 and TRBJ2-3; TRBD1 aligns across 8 bases. CDR3 size: 14 residues. The junction had 3 bases not matched to a gene; V was cut back by 5 bases and J by 2 bases. Germline V gene lookup returns CDR1 MDHEN and CDR2 SYDVKM. CDR3 amino acids: CASSRDRTTDTQYF. CDR3 nucleotides: TGTGCCAGCAGTCGGGACAGGACCACAGATACGCAGTATTTT.

V gene TRBV6-5 combines with J gene TRBJ2-5; 10 bases fit TRBD2. This CDR3 is built from 14 residues. The germline CDR1 and CDR2 sequences are MNHEY and SVGAGI. V was clipped by 5 bases and J by 3 bases; unmatched bases: 3. The CDR3 region has the DNA TGTGCCAGCAGTCCTAGCGGGAGAAAAGAGACCCAGTACTTC. This codes for CASSPSGRKETQYF.

With respect to this clone: The sample carries other DNA sequences with the same CDR3. V gene TRBV6-6 combines with J gene TRBJ1-1; weak D call: TRBD1 (6 bases). The CDR3 runs to 13 residues. Trimming removed 6 bases from V and 1 base from J, with 9 bases in between. Germline values: CDR1 MNHNY, CDR2 SVGAGI (reference sequence). The CDR3 sequence is CASSPQGNTEAFF. CDR3 sequence (DNA): TGTGCCAGCAGCCCACAGGGGAACACTGAAGCTTTCTTT.